This T cell receptor (beta chain) was recovered during a study of T cell repertoires in cytomegalovirus infection. CDR3 length: 14 amino acids. Trimming shortened V by 0 bases and J by 1 base, and 4 bases separated the two germline ends. The V gene's germline CDR1 is WSHSY and CDR2 SAAADI. Remarks on this clonotype: Its target is not known.

TCRdb used MiXCR to reprocess the reads, holding one entry per CDR3 protein. The sample has about 770,000 distinct CDR3 sequences; 25% to 35% are singletons. The chain recombines TRBV10-2 with TRBJ1-3; the D is unclear. This sequence originates from a human donor in good health (CMV status not recorded). Some clones in this sample may be carry-over from other donors' samples. Sequences were derived from cultured CD8+ T cells from PBMCs, sampled from culture after CMV antigen stimulation. CDR3 DNA sequence: TGCGCCAGCAGTGAGTCAGGGTCTGGAAACACCATATATTTT. Encoded protein: CASSESGSGNTIYF.